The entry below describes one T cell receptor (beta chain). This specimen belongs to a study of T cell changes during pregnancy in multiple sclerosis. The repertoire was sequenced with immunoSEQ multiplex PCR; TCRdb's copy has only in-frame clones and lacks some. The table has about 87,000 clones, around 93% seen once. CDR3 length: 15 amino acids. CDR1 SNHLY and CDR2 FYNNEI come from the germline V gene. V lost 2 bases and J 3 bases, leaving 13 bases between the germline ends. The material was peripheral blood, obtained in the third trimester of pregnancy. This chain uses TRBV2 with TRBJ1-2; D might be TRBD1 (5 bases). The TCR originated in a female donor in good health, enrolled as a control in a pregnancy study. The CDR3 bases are TGTGCCAGCAGTGAACGGTCAGGGAATTACTATGGCTACACCTTC. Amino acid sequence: CASSERSGNYYGYTF.